This T cell receptor beta chain was documented in a study of cytomegalovirus exposure and HLA in healthy donors. Study outcomes and limitations: Confirmation was obtained in vitro that a few CMV-associated chains are specific for CMV antigens. Some V segments, including TRBV6-2 and TRBV6-3, were excluded as indistinguishable.

Germline V gives CDR1 SGHTA, CDR2 FQGTGA. The CDR3 runs to 15 residues. Trimming removed 1 base from V and 6 bases from J; junction bases left unmatched: 6. The PCR was carried out with 60 Vbeta primers and 13 Jbeta primers. TCRdb's copy holds only in-frame clones and misses some; the assay was immunoSEQ multiplex PCR. The sample lists 120,000 to 150,000 clones, roughly four fifths occurring once. Note on this clone: Its antigen is currently unknown.

Although they were nominally healthy when sampled, donors likely had unrecorded immune exposures. This TCR came from a woman aged 40 to 50 in good health and CMV-seronegative. The sample comprised PBMCs. V usage is TRBV7-3 and J usage is TRBJ2-1; 7 bases match TRBD2. The CDR3 region has the DNA TGTGCCAGCAGCTTAATGGGCGGGAGCCCCAATGAGCAGTTCTTC. It specifies CASSLMGGSPNEQFF.